This TCR beta chain is drawn from a study of post-analysis software for immune sequencing data. Whole-study context: Relapsing-remitting, secondary progressive and progressive-relapsing multiple sclerosis courses were included. Overall study findings and caveats: Comparison with controls showed significantly lower normalized Chao1 diversity in multiple sclerosis patients. By F measure, strong co-clustering occurred among samples prepared in the same batch. Five or six TRBV segments were more frequent in patients than controls; TRBV5-6, TRBV5-1 and TRBV20-1 belonged to this group.

A note on this clonotype: What it binds is not known.

Researchers reported that TCR beta cDNA libraries carried unique molecular identifiers. When roughly 0.9 to 10 million T cells were used, they gave a few hundred thousand cDNA molecules. TCRdb ran MiXCR on the PCR reads and lists one entry per CDR3 protein. The table records about 200,000 distinct CDR3 sequences, around 29% of them present only once. J gave up 2 bases and V 1 base, and 3 bases lay outside the gene matches. In germline, CDR1 is DFQATT, CDR2 SNEGSKA (reference sequence). The CDR3 extends over 16 amino acids. The sequence was obtained from a girl between 2 and 17 years old with multiple sclerosis. The chain links TRBV20-1 to TRBJ2-1, with TRBD2 matching 12 bases. The sequenced material came from blood. The CDR3 here is CSARGLAGDTYNEQFF. The CDR3 DNA reads TGCAGTGCTAGAGGACTAGCGGGGGATACCTACAATGAGCAGTTCTTC.